Following are 15 T cell receptor beta chains from one sample sequenced in a study of blood T cells in healthy people across ages. A second PCR, run for about 6 to 11 cycles, used a sample-barcoded 5' primer plus a J-beta primer mix. TCRdb re-analysed the 5' RACE reads in MiXCR, keeping a single row per CDR3 protein. This sample has 1.5 million to 2 million distinct CDR3 sequences; about 31% occur once, and the top ten carry 11%. Sequencing used blood. The receptors derive from a woman in her twenties or thirties in good health.

The rearrangement joins TRBV7-3 to TRBJ1-1; D gene uncertain. Germline assignment: CDR1 SGHTA and CDR2 FQGTGA. CDR3 length equals 15 residues. V lost 2 bases to trimming and J lost 3 bases, with 13 bases between them. CDR3 sequence: CASSLEYNNDTEAFF. Here the CDR3 DNA reads TGTGCCAGCAGCTTAGAGTATAACAATGACACTGAAGCTTTCTTT.

The rearrangement uses TRBV2 and TRBJ2-7, with 10 bases lining up with TRBD1. The DNA end favors TRBJ2-4, so the J call may be wrong. The CDR3 has 14 residues. Germline CDR1 is SNHLY and CDR2 is FYNNEI. The CDR3 loop is CASSDAGQGNIQYF. In DNA, the CDR3 is TGTGCCAGCAGTGATGCGGGACAGGGGAACATTCAGTACTTC.

The chain employs TRBV10-3 and TRBJ2-7, with 9 bases identical to TRBD2. Trimming cost V 2 bases and J 0 bases; bases outside gene matches: 5. The CDR3 loop spans 16 amino acids. Germline V gives CDR1 ENHRY, CDR2 SYGVKD. CDR3 DNA: TGTGCCATCAGTGAGGCTAGCGGGATGATCTCCTACGAGCAGTACTTC. Translated, it gives CAISEASGMISYEQYF.

The rearrangement joins TRBV28 to TRBJ2-5, with 9 nucleotides matching TRBD1. J gave up 1 base and V 5 bases, and 2 bases lay outside the gene matches. Germline V lookup: CDR1 MDHEN, CDR2 SYDVKM. The CDR3 spans 14 residues. The CDR3 protein is CASSGTGSQETQYF. In nucleotides, the CDR3 is TGTGCCAGCAGTGGGACAGGGAGCCAAGAGACCCAGTACTTC.

This clonotype appeared many times. This sequence joins TRBV7-6 and TRBJ2-3; D is uncertain. Germline values: CDR1 SGHVS, CDR2 FNYEAQ. V was trimmed by 9 bases and J by 6 bases, leaving 7 bases between them. The CDR3 has 10 residues. The CDR3 loop is CASAGDTQYF. In DNA form, the CDR3 reads TGTGCCAGTGCTGGGGATACGCAGTATTTT. The whole variable domain, filled in from reference TRBV7-6 and TRBJ2-3, reads GAGVSQSPRYKVTKRGQDVALRCDPISGHVSLYWYRQALGQGPEFLTYFNYEAQQDKSGLPNDRFSAERPEGSISTLTIQRTEQRDSAMYRCASAGDTQYFGPGTRLTVL.

The chain has TRBV27 and TRBJ2-7, with 8 nucleotides matching TRBD2. Germline V gene data show CDR1 as MNHEY and CDR2 as SMNVEV (reference sequence). This CDR3 comprises 15 residues. J gave up 1 base and V 6 bases, and 8 bases lay outside the gene matches. The DNA for the CDR3 is TGTGCCAGCAGCCCCGTAGCGGGGCAATCCTACGAGCAGTACTTC. This translates into CASSPVAGQSYEQYF.

On this clonotype itself: One end of the junction fails to match germline, which may point to a read error. V is TRBV7-2 and J is TRBJ2-1; no clear D. The CDR3 consists of 13 residues. Germline V lookup: CDR1 SGHTA, CDR2 FQGNSA. CDR3: CVSSAFPHNEQFF. Written as DNA, the CDR3 is TGTGTCAGCAGCGCCTTTCCCCACAATGAGCAGTTCTTC.

This clonotype was counted only a few times. The rearrangement links TRBV20-1 to TRBJ2-7; no clear D. From germline, CDR1 is DFQATT and CDR2 SNEGSKA (reference sequence). CDR3 length: 14 amino acids. Between the trimmed V and J ends, which lost 1 base and 0 bases, there was a span of 10 bases. CDR3 in amino acids: CSARGWPSSYEQYF. The CDR3 nucleotides read TGCAGTGCTAGAGGATGGCCGAGCTCCTACGAGCAGTACTTC.

The V call is TRBV5-1, the J call TRBJ2-2, with D perhaps matching TRBD1 or TRBD2 (5 bases each). CDR1 is SGHRS, CDR2 YFSETQ, per germline. Trimming stripped 1 base from V and 4 bases from J, with 11 bases between. The CDR3 length is 15 residues. The CDR3, as DNA: TGCGCCAGCAGCTTGTTTCAGGGACGCACCGGGGAGCTGTTTTTT. The encoded protein is CASSLFQGRTGELFF.

The chain recombines TRBV6-6 with TRBJ2-1; D is perhaps TRBD2 (6 bases). This CDR3 contains 13 residues. Trimming shortened V by 4 bases and J by 5 bases, and 9 bases separated the two germline ends. Germline V lookup: CDR1 MNHNY, CDR2 SVGAGI (reference sequence). The CDR3 reads CASSSAGHNEQFF. CDR3 sequence (DNA): TGTGCCAGCAGTTCCGCGGGGCACAATGAGCAGTTCTTC.

This clonotype appeared a few times. This chain joins TRBV13 and TRBJ2-1; D is unresolved. This CDR3 contains 17 residues. The germline CDR1 and CDR2 sequences are PRHDT and FYEKMQ (reference sequence). Trimming took off 2 bases at V and 2 bases at J, with 16 bases between the two ends. CDR3 in DNA: TGTGCCAGCAGCTTAACAACCAATCATGTCACCTACAATGAGCAGTTCTTC. Translation gives CASSLTTNHVTYNEQFF.

The chain combines TRBV15 with TRBJ1-1, with unresolved D. CDR1 is LNHNV and CDR2 is YYDKDF in the germline V gene (reference sequence). V lost 0 bases and J lost 1, with 18 bases in between. The CDR3 has 18 amino acids. As DNA, the CDR3 is TGTGCCACCAGCAGAGATGGTCTCGAAAGAGAATCGAACACTGAAGCTTTCTTT. Protein sequence: CATSRDGLERESNTEAFF.

This clonotype has more than one count but fewer than ten. The rearrangement links TRBV2 to TRBJ2-1, with D possibly TRBD2 on 6 matching bases. The CDR3 has 15 amino acids. Germline-derived CDR1 and CDR2 are SNHLY and FYNNEI. Trimming removed 9 bases at V and 0 bases at J, with 15 bases between. The CDR3 protein is CASRKRGNSYNEQFF. CDR3 nucleotide sequence: TGTGCCAGTAGAAAGCGCGGGAACTCCTACAATGAGCAGTTCTTC.

This clonotype was recorded many times. The V gene is TRBV20-1, the J gene TRBJ1-6; D unclear. Trimming took off 2 bases at V and 5 bases at J, with 4 bases between the two ends. Germline V gene lookup returns CDR1 DFQATT and CDR2 SNEGSKA (reference sequence). The CDR3 contains 12 residues. The DNA for the CDR3 is TGCAGTGCTAGAACAGATAATTCACCCCTCCACTTT. This gives the protein CSARTDNSPLHF.

This clonotype was picked up a small number of times. This chain uses TRBV24-1 with TRBJ2-3, with D possibly called TRBD1 or TRBD2 (5 bases each). This CDR3 has 15 residues. V was pared by 1 base and J by 4 bases, with 11 bases between. The germline gives CDR1 KGHDR, CDR2 SFDVKD. Here the CDR3 reads CATSDFSGSADTQYF. CDR3 nucleotides: TGTGCCACCAGTGATTTTTCAGGGAGCGCAGATACGCAGTATTTT.